The 5 T cell receptor beta chains below were found in one sample sequenced in a study of T-cell memory formation after mild COVID-19. Each CDR3 protein gets one entry after TCRdb re-called the 5' RACE reads with MiXCR. The sample lists about 410,000 distinct CDR3 sequences, approximately 18% seen once, with around a fifth in the top ten. The sequenced sample was PBMCs or a T cell subset sorted from them (not recorded which). The origin of the receptors is a man aged 18 to 29 who had mild COVID-19 (a few samples of this study predate the infection). Cell type and time point are not known.

There are many counts of this clonotype. The rearrangement uses TRBV5-1 and TRBJ2-7; a weak D match, TRBD1 (6 bases). Germline CDR1 and CDR2: SGHRS and YFSETQ. The V end was cut by 4 bases, the J end by 0 bases, with 11 bases between. The CDR3 is 14 residues long. CDR3 residues: CASSVGHTSYEQYF. The CDR3 nucleotides are TGCGCCAGCAGCGTGGGACATACCTCCTACGAGCAGTACTTC.

This clonotype was seen at least ten times. CDR3 sequence reads: CSAWTQEKLFF. The CDR3 coding sequence is TGCAGTGCTTGGACACAGGAAAAACTGTTTTTT. The chain employs TRBV20-1 and TRBJ1-4, with D perhaps TRBD1 (5 bases). Germline CDR1 reads DFQATT; CDR2 reads SNEGSKA (reference sequence). CDR3 length: 11 amino acids. V was trimmed by 5 bases and J by 8 bases, leaving 9 bases between them.

This clonotype appeared a few times. The chain couples TRBV7-3 to TRBJ2-1, with 11 nucleotides matching TRBD2. V was clipped by 5 bases and J by 8 bases; unmatched bases: 8. Germline CDR1 SGHTA, CDR2 FQGTGA. The CDR3 runs 15 residues. CDR3 DNA: TGTGCCAGCAGCCCCCAAGTAGCGGGGGGGCATGAGCAGTTCTTC. This codes for CASSPQVAGGHEQFF.

The gene calls are TRBV20-1 and TRBJ2-3, with 11 bases lining up with TRBD2. The V gene end was trimmed by 5 bases and the J gene end by 5 bases; junction bases not matched to a gene: 3. The CDR3 contains 13 residues. CDR1 is DFQATT and CDR2 is SNEGSKA in the germline V gene (reference sequence). CDR3 sequence (DNA): TGCAGTGCTGGGCTAGCGGGGGGAGATACGCAGTATTTT. Translating gives CSAGLAGGDTQYF.

Concerning this clonotype: The germline gene is not matched at one end of the junction; a read error may be the cause. J is TRBJ2-2 and V is TRBV7-2; TRBD2 agrees at 10 bases. From germline, CDR1 is SGHTA and CDR2 FQGNSA. The CDR3 has 16 amino acids. The CDR3 DNA follows: TGTGCCAGCAGCTCTAATAGCGGGGGGAACAACGGGGAGCTGTTTTTT. It codes for CASSSNSGGNNGELFF.